A selection of T cell receptor beta chains follows, all from one sample in a study of CD8+CD57+ T cells in acquired aplastic anemia. A single record per CDR3 protein comes from TCRdb applying MiXCR to the reads. The table records some 290,000 distinct CDR3 sequences, 50% to 70% of them present only once. The specimen sequenced was sorted CD4+, CD8+, or CD8+CD57+ T cells (not recorded which) from PBMCs. These receptors came from a human donor with severe aplastic anemia or a healthy control (not recorded which). CDR3s include the opening cysteine and the closing phenylalanine or tryptophan. The order of the fields is D gene, clone size, J gene, CDR3 length, V gene, CDR3 protein, CDR3 DNA. The D gene is left open where the match is weak. Clone sizes are given selectively: once, few, many, or a class where the clone is expanded.

>TRBD1|once|TRBJ1-4|15|TRBV29-1
CSVRQGSITNEKLFF
TGCAGCGTTAGACAGGGGAGTATCACTAATGAAAAACTGTTTTTT
>-|-|TRBJ2-5|14|TRBV20-1
CSARDNDSQETQYF
TGCAGTGCTAGAGATAACGACAGCCAAGAGACCCAGTACTTC
>-|many|TRBJ2-1|12|TRBV29-1
CSVGNANNEQFF
TGCAGCGTTGGAAACGCCAACAATGAGCAGTTCTTC
>-|many|TRBJ1-1|14|TRBV11-3
CASSLSRLNTEAFF
TGTGCCAGCAGCTTATCAAGACTCAACACTGAAGCTTTCTTT
>-|-|TRBJ1-5|14|TRBV19
CASGIRDGNQPQHF
TGTGCCAGTGGTATAAGAGATGGCAATCAGCCCCAGCATTTT
>-|once|TRBJ2-3|11|TRBV5-5
CASSWTDTQYF
TGTGCCAGCAGCTGGACAGATACGCAGTATTTT
>-|many|TRBJ2-1|15|TRBV19
CASSPTIFSYNEQFF
TGTGCCAGTAGTCCAACAATATTCTCCTACAATGAGCAGTTCTTC
>-|-|TRBJ1-2|16|TRBV4-1
CASSQDRVGANTRYTF
TGCGCCAGCAGCCAAGATCGTGTGGGGGCTAACACCCGCTACACCTTC
>TRBD1|many|TRBJ2-5|13|TRBV20-1
CSARDRQGETQYF
TGCAGTGCTAGAGATCGACAGGGAGAGACCCAGTACTTC
>-|-|TRBJ2-1|16|TRBV10-2
CASRAVRGASDNEQFF
TGCGCCAGCAGGGCTGTCCGGGGGGCCTCGGACAATGAGCAGTTCTTC
>-|-|TRBJ2-7|14|TRBV4-2
CASSQEVEVGEQYF
TGTGCCAGCAGCCAAGAGGTTGAGGTGGGCGAGCAGTACTTC
>-|many|TRBJ1-1|15|TRBV5-8
CASSFQPGVNTEAFF
TGTGCCAGCAGCTTTCAGCCGGGGGTGAACACTGAAGCTTTCTTT
>TRBD1|-|TRBJ1-5|16|TRBV24-1
CVTSGAGTGYNQPQHF
TGTGTCACCAGTGGCGCCGGGACAGGTTATAATCAGCCCCAGCATTTT
>-|many|TRBJ2-5|12|TRBV29-1
CSGGLSQETQYF
TGCAGCGGTGGACTATCTCAGGAGACCCAGTACTTC
>-|many|TRBJ2-2|14|TRBV10-3
CAISDMSQAGELFF
TGTGCCATCAGTGATATGTCGCAAGCCGGGGAGCTGTTTTTT
>-|-|TRBJ2-7|14|TRBV20-1
CSAPSEASFDEQYF
TGCAGTGCTCCTTCGGAGGCTAGCTTCGACGAGCAGTACTTC
>TRBD1|-|TRBJ2-7|11|TRBV20-1
CSAGQAYEQYF
TGCAGCGCGGGACAGGCCTACGAGCAGTACTTC
>-|-|TRBJ1-1|13|TRBV20-1
CSARGGAYTEAFF
TGCAGTGCTAGAGGAGGGGCCTACACTGAAGCTTTCTTT
>-|-|TRBJ2-1|12|TRBV10-3
CAIAQAYNEQFF
TGTGCCATCGCTCAGGCTTACAATGAGCAGTTCTTC
>-|few|TRBJ2-7|14|TRBV7-2
CASSLGQSVTEQYF
TGTGCCAGCAGCTTAGGTCAGTCGGTTACCGAGCAGTACTTC
>-|-|TRBJ2-7|9|TRBV7-9
CAVGGEQYF
TGTGCCGTCGGGGGCGAGCAGTACTTC
>-|many|TRBJ2-7|11|TRBV5-1
CASSLDERQYF
TGCGCCAGCAGCTTGGACGAGCGCCAGTACTTC
>TRBD1|few|TRBJ1-3|17|TRBV3-1
CASSPFGDRDLGNTIYF
TGTGCCAGCAGCCCCTTTGGGGACAGAGACCTCGGAAACACCATATATTTT
>TRBD2|once|TRBJ2-5|14|TRBV20-1
CSARVSGRFREQYF
TGCAGTGCTAGAGTTAGCGGGAGGTTCAGAGAGCAGTACTTC
>-|-|TRBJ2-5|14|TRBV20-1
CSAKKGGYQETQYF
TGCAGTGCGAAGAAGGGGGGGTACCAAGAGACCCAGTACTTC
>-|many|TRBJ1-2|15|TRBV2
CASVDFVGANYGYTF
TGTGCCAGCGTAGACTTTGTCGGGGCTAACTATGGCTACACCTTC
>-|many|TRBJ1-5|14|TRBV7-6
CASSLAQGGQPQHF
TGTGCCAGCAGCTTAGCACAGGGTGGTCAGCCCCAGCATTTT
>TRBD1|once|TRBJ2-7|14|TRBV7-4
CASTKGQGPYEQYF
TGTGCCAGCACCAAGGGACAGGGTCCCTACGAGCAGTACTTC
>TRBD1|many|TRBJ1-2|15|TRBV7-2
CASSLRTGGGYGYTF
TGTGCCAGCAGCTTACGGACAGGGGGCGGCTATGGCTACACCTTC
>-|many|TRBJ1-6|14|TRBV27
CASSWGRIDSPLHF
TGTGCCAGCAGTTGGGGGCGCATAGATTCACCCCTCCACTTT
>-|-|TRBJ1-6|13|TRBV7-6
CASRQRANSPLHF
TGTGCCAGCCGACAGAGGGCTAATTCACCCCTCCACTTT
>TRBD1|-|TRBJ2-1|12|TRBV12-3/TRBV12-4
CASGQGPDEQFF
TGTGCCAGCGGACAGGGGCCAGATGAGCAGTTCTTC
>-|once|TRBJ1-5|14|TRBV19
CASSGGFSNQPQHF
TGTGCCAGTAGTGGGGGGTTTAGCAATCAGCCCCAGCATTTT
>TRBD1|many|TRBJ1-2|13|TRBV20-1
CSAPGGGSYGYTF
TGCAGTGCCCCAGGGGGCGGTAGCTATGGCTACACCTTC
>TRBD2|-|TRBJ2-1|16|TRBV12-5
CASGLVAGGFYSEQFF
TGTGCTAGTGGTTTGGTAGCGGGGGGTTTCTACAGTGAGCAGTTCTTC
>-|-|TRBJ2-5|12|TRBV7-2
CASSLGWETQYF
TGTGCCAGCAGCTTAGGTTGGGAGACCCAGTACTTC
>TRBD2|few|TRBJ2-1|16|TRBV7-2
CASSHSTGGEYNEQFF
TGCGCCAGCAGCCATTCCACGGGGGGGGAATACAATGAGCAGTTCTTC